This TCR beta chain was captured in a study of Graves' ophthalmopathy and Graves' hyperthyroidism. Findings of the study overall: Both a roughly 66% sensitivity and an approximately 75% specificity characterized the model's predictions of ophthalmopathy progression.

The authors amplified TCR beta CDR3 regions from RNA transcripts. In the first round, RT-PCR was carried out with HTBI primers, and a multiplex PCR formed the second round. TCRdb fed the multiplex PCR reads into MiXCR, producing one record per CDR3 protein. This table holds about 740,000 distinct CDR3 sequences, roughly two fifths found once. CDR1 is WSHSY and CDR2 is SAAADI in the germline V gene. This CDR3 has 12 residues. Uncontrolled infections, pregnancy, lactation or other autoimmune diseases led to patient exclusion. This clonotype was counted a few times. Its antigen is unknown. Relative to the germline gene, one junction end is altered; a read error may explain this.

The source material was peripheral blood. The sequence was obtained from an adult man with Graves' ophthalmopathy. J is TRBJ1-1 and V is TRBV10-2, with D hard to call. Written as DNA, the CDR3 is TGTGCCAGCAGCTCCTTAAGGGCTGAAGCTTTCTTT. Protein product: CASSSLRAEAFF.